The 6 T cell receptor beta chains reported below all come from one sample, sequenced in a study of blood T cell repertoires in COVID-19. Method: immunoSEQ multiplex PCR; TCRdb's copy keeps in-frame clones and lacks some. The sample lists around 310,000 clones; nearly 90% were seen once. Sequencing was done on a sample of peripheral blood. These receptor sequences come from a woman aged 40 to 55 with COVID-19, enrolled during active disease.

V usage is TRBV25-1 and J usage is TRBJ2-3, with no clear D. CDR3 length: 13 amino acids. Germline V gene data show CDR1 as MGHDK and CDR2 as SYGVNS. V was pared by 3 bases and J by 6 bases, with 10 bases between. CDR3 bases: TGTGCCAGCAGTGACCCGGGTAGGGATACGCAGTATTTT. Translating gives CASSDPGRDTQYF.

The chain links TRBV10-3 to TRBJ2-7, with 10 bases matching TRBD1. Trimming took 6 bases from V and 5 from J; bases not matched to a gene: 13. The CDR3 has 16 amino acids. The germline gives CDR1 ENHRY, CDR2 SYGVKD. The CDR3 bases are TGTGCCATCAGACCGTCCTCCGGGACAGGGGCCGACGAGCAGTACTTC. Its protein product is CAIRPSSGTGADEQYF.

The chain joins TRBV9 to TRBJ2-5, with TRBD1 identical over 9 bases. With 4 bases clipped from V and 6 bases from J, the junction kept 16 bases outside the gene matches. CDR1 and CDR2 (germline): SGDLS, YYNGEE. The CDR3 totals 17 residues. CDR3 amino acids: CASSPEGTGPLSQTQYF. The CDR3 region has the DNA TGTGCCAGCAGCCCAGAGGGGACAGGGCCTCTTTCGCAGACCCAGTACTTC.

Points on this clone: The junction and the germline gene differ at one end; a read error may be behind it. The identical CDR3 is also encoded by other nucleotide sequences in the sample. The genes are TRBV10-3 and TRBJ1-1; 10 bases map to TRBD1. The CDR3 consists of 17 residues. Germline V gene lookup returns CDR1 ENHRY and CDR2 SYGVKD. The CDR3: CAISEPGTGVMNTEAFF. Written as DNA, the CDR3 is TGTGCCATCAGTGAGCCCGGGACAGGGGTAATGAACACCGAAGCTTTCTTT.

J is TRBJ2-1 and V is TRBV19; 8 nucleotides line up with TRBD1. Germline V lookup: CDR1 LNHDA, CDR2 SQIVND (reference sequence). The trim removed 7 bases at V and 4 bases at J, leaving 15 bases unmatched. The CDR3 is made up of 17 amino acids. The CDR3 sequence is CASIPKTGVFRYNEQFF. CDR3 nucleotides: TGTGCCAGTATCCCCAAGACAGGGGTTTTCAGATACAATGAGCAGTTCTTC.

This sequence joins TRBV5-1 and TRBJ2-7; 7 bases match TRBD1. J gave up 0 bases and V 0 bases, and 3 bases lay outside the gene matches. This CDR3 spans 15 amino acids. The germline gives CDR1 SGHRS, CDR2 YFSETQ. The CDR3 is CASSLAWDSSYEQYF. In DNA form, the CDR3 reads TGCGCCAGCAGCTTGGCCTGGGACAGCTCCTACGAGCAGTACTTC.